This TCR beta chain stems from a study of T cells after yellow fever vaccination. This clonotype appeared a few times. TCRdb reprocessed the 5' RACE reads via MiXCR and lists one record per CDR3 protein. Of 120,000 or so distinct CDR3 sequences in the sample, over 8% were seen once. The sequencing here drew on CD8+ T cells sorted from PBMCs, taken on the day of the yellow fever booster vaccination. The clonotype was recovered from a man aged 18 to 30 who received the YFV17D yellow fever vaccine.

The CDR3 DNA reads as TGTGCCAGCAGCCGGACTTACAATGAGCAGTTCTTC. Protein: CASSRTYNEQFF. V usage is TRBV11-2 and J usage is TRBJ2-1; D is perhaps TRBD2 (5 bases). The CDR3 extends over 12 amino acids. Looked up from germline, CDR1 is SGHAT and CDR2 is FQNNGV. V lost 5 bases and J lost 4, with 6 bases in between. The whole variable domain, remainder taken from reference TRBV11-2 and TRBJ2-1, is EAGVAQSPRYKIIEKRQSVAFWCNPISGHATLYWYQQILGQGPKLLIQFQNNGVVDDSQLPKDRFSAERLKGVDSTLKIQPAKLEDSAVYLCASSRTYNEQFFGPGTRLTVL.